The text below deals with one T cell receptor beta chain. Its antigen is as yet unknown. Per the germline V gene, CDR1 is GTSNPN and CDR2 is SVGIG (reference sequence). This CDR3 spans 12 amino acids. V was pared by 7 bases and J by 3 bases, with 3 bases of the junction left unmatched. The table came from immunoSEQ multiplex PCR; TCRdb's copy has only in-frame clones and leaves some out. The table lists 140,000 to 150,000 clones, approximately 94% of them singletons, with approximately 1.8% in the top ten. These data are taken from a study of cytomegalovirus exposure and HLA in healthy donors. Study information: The same platform was used for the 110 or so validation repertoires as for the 650 to 700 first-cohort repertoires, as reported in a later analysis.

Study-wide results and caveats: In the approximately 130 validation repertoires, a later analysis found that first-cohort TCR clusters tended to co-occur. Cytomegalovirus status, reportedly, was diagnosed with high specificity and sensitivity by the classifier. Investigators reported 150 to 200 TCR beta chains as tied to cytomegalovirus.

This TCR derives from a man between 18 and 29 years old in good health and CMV-seropositive. Specimen: PBMCs. The chain has TRBV30 and TRBJ2-7; 10 bases map to TRBD1. The CDR3 DNA sequence: TGTGCCTCCGGGACAGGGGACTACGAGCAGTACTTC. It yields the protein CASGTGDYEQYF.